The subject of this entry is one T cell receptor (beta chain). This clonotype was picked up many times. Its antigen target is currently unknown. No quality values exist for individual bases; no much larger clone is one base distant. This sample was taken from a study of T cells of healthy individuals (dated by TCRdb to 2017 to 2018). From cysteine to phenylalanine, the CDR3 is 14 amino acids long. The entry retains the CDR3 DNA only, 42 bases that are in frame from base 1. The germline V end is reduced by 3 bases and the J end by 8 bases; junction bases left unmatched: 5. The germline V gene (reference sequence) specifies MNHEY as CDR1 and SMNVEV as CDR2. The protocol used for the library was 5' RACE. Sequencing was carried out with an Illumina MiSeq. The public reads were reanalyzed by TCRdb: fastp trimming at Q25, MiXCR alignment, in-frame beta chains only. Under each unique CDR3 protein, matching rows form one entry showing the most common genes and DNA. The sample yields around 100,000 distinct CDR3 sequences; approximately 16% were counted once. The ten top clones hold approximately 5.7% of the sample.

The TCR was taken from a human donor in good health. The rearrangement joined TRBV27 to TRBJ1-2, with 11 central nucleotides matching TRBD1. In nucleotides, the sequence is TGTGCCAGCAGTTTCGGGACAGGGGGTTTGGGCTACACCTTC. Translation gives CASSFGTGGLGYTF.